The TCR beta chain described here comes from a study of blood T cell repertoires in COVID-19. Per the study methods: The assay estimated nucleated cells by amplifying reference gene primers. Using immunoSEQ multiplex PCR, the repertoire was profiled, and TCRdb retains in-frame clones only, with some absent. V, J and clone size are those of that table, while D and trimming were read from the DNA. Of some 71,000 clones in the sample, about 84% were seen once. The ends were cut back, 3 bases at V and 3 bases at J, with 9 bases in the middle. The germline gives CDR1 SGHRS, CDR2 YFSETQ. The CDR3 has 13 amino acids.

The sequence came from a man aged 50-59 years with COVID-19, enrolled during active disease. Sequenced input: peripheral blood. The chain has TRBV5-1 and TRBJ1-2; D is unresolved. CDR3 nucleotide sequence: TGCGCCAGCAGCTACTCACCTGACTATGGCTACACCTTC. Its protein product is CASSYSPDYGYTF.